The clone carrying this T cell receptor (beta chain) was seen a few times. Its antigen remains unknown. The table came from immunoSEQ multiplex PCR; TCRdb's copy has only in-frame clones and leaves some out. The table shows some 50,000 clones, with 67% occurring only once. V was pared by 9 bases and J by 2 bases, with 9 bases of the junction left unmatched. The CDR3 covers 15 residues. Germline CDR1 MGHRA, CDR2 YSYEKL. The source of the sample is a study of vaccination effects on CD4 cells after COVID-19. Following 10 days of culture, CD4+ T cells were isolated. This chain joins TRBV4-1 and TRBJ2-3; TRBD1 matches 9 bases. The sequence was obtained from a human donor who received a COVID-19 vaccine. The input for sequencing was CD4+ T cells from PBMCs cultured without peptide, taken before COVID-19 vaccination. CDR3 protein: CASGPGTGNTDTQYF. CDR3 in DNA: TGCGCCAGTGGTCCCGGGACAGGGAACACAGATACGCAGTATTTT.